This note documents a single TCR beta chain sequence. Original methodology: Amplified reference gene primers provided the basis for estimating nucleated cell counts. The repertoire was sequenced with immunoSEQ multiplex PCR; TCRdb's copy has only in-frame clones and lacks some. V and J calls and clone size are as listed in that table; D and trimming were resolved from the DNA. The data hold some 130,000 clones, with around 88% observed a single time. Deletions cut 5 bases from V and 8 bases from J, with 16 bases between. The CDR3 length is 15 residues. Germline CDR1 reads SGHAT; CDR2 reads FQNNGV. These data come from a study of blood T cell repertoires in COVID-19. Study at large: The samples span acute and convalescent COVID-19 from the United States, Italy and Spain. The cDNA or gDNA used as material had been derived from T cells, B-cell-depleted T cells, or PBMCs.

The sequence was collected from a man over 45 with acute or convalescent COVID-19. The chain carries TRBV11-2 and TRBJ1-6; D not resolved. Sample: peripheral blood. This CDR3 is CASSPRGLRDSPLHF. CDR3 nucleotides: TGTGCCAGCAGCCCTCGTGGTCTCCGGGATTCACCCCTCCACTTT.